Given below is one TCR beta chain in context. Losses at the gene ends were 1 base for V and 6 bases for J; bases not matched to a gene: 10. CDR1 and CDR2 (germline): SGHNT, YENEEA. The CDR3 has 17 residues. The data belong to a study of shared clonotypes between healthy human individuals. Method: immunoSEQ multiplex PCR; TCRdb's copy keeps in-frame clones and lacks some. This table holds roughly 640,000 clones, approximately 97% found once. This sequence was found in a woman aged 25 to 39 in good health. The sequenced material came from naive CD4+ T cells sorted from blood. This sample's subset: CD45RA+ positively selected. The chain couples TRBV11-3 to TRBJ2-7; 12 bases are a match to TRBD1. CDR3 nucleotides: TGTGCCAGCAGCTTAGTCGGTGGGGGACAGGGGGCACGCGAGCAGTACTTC. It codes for CASSLVGGGQGAREQYF.